This TCR beta chain was sequenced in a study of T cell repertoires in cytomegalovirus infection (dated by TCRdb to the late 2010s). Concerning the study at large: Recently identified HLA-C-restricted CMV epitopes, whose presentation resists viral immunomodulation, were targeted by peptide stimulations together with well-studied HLA-B-restricted epitopes. Donor HLA type was relevant to the analysis, because carriage of CMV infection together with the matching HLA type was indicated by public TCR beta signatures.

Comment on this clonotype: Its antigen is not yet known. Base qualities are not recorded, but no much larger clone differs from it by a single base.

Instrument used: Illumina HiSeq 1500. Using fastp trimming at Q25 and MiXCR clonotype assembly, TCRdb reanalyzed the public sequencing data and kept in-frame beta chains. Rows merge per CDR3 protein into single entries with the most common DNA and genes. For this sample the table gives fewer than 200,000 distinct CDR3 sequences, of which less than 25% were detected only once. The ten largest account for more than 25% of the sample. Unmatched junction bases come to 6, with V trimmed by 4 bases and J by 0 bases. Counted from cysteine to phenylalanine, this CDR3 has 17 amino acids. Only the CDR3 region is kept as DNA, spanning 51 bases read in frame from base 1. CDR1 and CDR2 are read off the germline V gene as MNHEY and SVGAGI. Broad study findings and their caveats: The ex vivo response was dominated by HLA-C-restricted CMV-specific TCR beta clonotypes, which also provided the single most frequent clonotype in two of eight donors. Carriers of CMV infection plus the relevant HLA type were discriminated by the cumulative frequency of public TCR beta family members in the study cohort and in an independent roughly 400-donor cohort.

What this sample's treatment or condition label stands for: in vitro stimulation with specific CMV peptide epitopes to enrich CMV-specific T cells. The receptor was isolated from a human donor in good health (CMV status not recorded). Some clones in this sample may be carry-over from other donors' samples. The specimen was CD8+ T cells from cultured PBMCs, collected from culture after CMV antigen stimulation. The rearranged segments are TRBV6-5 and TRBJ1-6, and 7 junction bases match TRBD1. The sequenced DNA is TGTGCCAGCAGTTTTACAGGGGCCAGCTCCTATAATTCACCCCTCCACTTT. Translation gives CASSFTGASSYNSPLHF.